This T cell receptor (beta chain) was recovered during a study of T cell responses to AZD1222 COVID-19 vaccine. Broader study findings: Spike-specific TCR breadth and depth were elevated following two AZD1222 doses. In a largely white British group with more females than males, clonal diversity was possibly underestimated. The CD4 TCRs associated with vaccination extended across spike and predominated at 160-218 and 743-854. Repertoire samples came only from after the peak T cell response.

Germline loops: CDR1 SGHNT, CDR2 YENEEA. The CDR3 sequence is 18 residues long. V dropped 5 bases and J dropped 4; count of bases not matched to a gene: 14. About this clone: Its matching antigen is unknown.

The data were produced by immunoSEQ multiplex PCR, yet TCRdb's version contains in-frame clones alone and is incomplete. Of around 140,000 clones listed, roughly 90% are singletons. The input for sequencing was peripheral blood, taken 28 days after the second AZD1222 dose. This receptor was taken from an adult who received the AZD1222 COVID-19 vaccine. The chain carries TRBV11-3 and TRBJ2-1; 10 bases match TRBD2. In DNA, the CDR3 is TGTGCCAGCAGCCCCACCACCATTAGCGGGGGGTTATACAATGAGCAGTTCTTC. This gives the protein CASSPTTISGGLYNEQFF.